The clone carrying this T cell receptor (beta chain) has ten or more counts. The antigen is unknown. TCR beta libraries were made by quantitative 5'-RACE with molecular barcodes. TCRdb re-called the 5' RACE reads through MiXCR, storing one row per CDR3 protein. The sample has about 240,000 distinct CDR3 sequences; 9.5% to 12% are singletons. The data belong to a study of CD8 T cells in ankylosing spondylitis. In germline, CDR1 is DFQATT, CDR2 SNEGSKA (reference sequence). The CDR3 consists of 14 residues. Unmatched junction bases numbered 11, after V lost 3 bases and J lost 13 bases. General study results and limits: A motif in TCR beta, a set of roughly 8 highly homologous variants, appeared characteristic of ankylosing spondylitis blood. Significant enrichment of disease-linked clones was reportedly seen in matched ankylosing spondylitis synovial fluid. Earlier authors reported some of these motif variants in reactive arthritis synovial fluid and blood.

The chain recombines TRBV20-1 with TRBJ2-1; the match to TRBD2 covers 11 bases. The material sequenced was blood, either unsorted or a sorted T cell fraction (not recorded which). This TCR derives from a male donor with ankylosing spondylitis or in good health (not recorded which). CDR3 nucleotides: TGCAGTGCTAGCCGTCTAGCGGGGGGACTCAGCCAGTTCTTC. This translates into CSASRLAGGLSQFF.